Listed here are 28 T cell receptor beta chains from one sample, sequenced in a study of T cells after yellow fever vaccination. Each CDR3 protein gets one entry after TCRdb re-called the 5' RACE reads with MiXCR. The table lists some 150,000 distinct CDR3 sequences, roughly 9.6% of them singletons. The sequences come from CD8+ T cells sorted from PBMCs, collected 15 days after the yellow fever booster vaccination. The receptors were sampled from a man younger than 30 who received the YFV17D yellow fever vaccine.

The J gene is TRBJ2-7, the V gene TRBV11-2, with a tentative D call TRBD1 (6 bases). The CDR3 is 15 amino acids. Trimming took 5 bases from V and 3 from J, leaving 17 bases between them. Per germline, CDR1 SGHAT and CDR2 FQNNGV. CDR3 amino acids: CASSHPMTGYYEQYF. CDR3 nucleotides: TGTGCCAGCAGCCACCCCATGACAGGATACTACGAGCAGTACTTC.

This clonotype has more than one count but fewer than ten. The chain couples TRBV9 to TRBJ1-2; 7 bases agree with TRBD1. The CDR3 spans 15 residues. V shed 3 bases and J 2 bases; nucleotides not matched to a gene: 7. Germline assignment: CDR1 SGDLS and CDR2 YYNGEE. CDR3 nucleotide sequence: TGTGCCAGCAGCGCGGATCAGACAGGGAACTATGGCTACACCTTC. This translates into CASSADQTGNYGYTF.

This clonotype was seen at least ten times. The rearrangement joins TRBV12-3 or TRBV12-4 to TRBJ1-1; TRBD1 aligns across 10 bases. Trimming cost V 4 bases and J 3 bases; bases outside gene matches: 5. This CDR3 is built from 15 residues. Here the CDR3 reads CASSWGTGADTEAFF. The DNA of the CDR3 is TGTGCCAGCAGTTGGGGGACAGGGGCGGACACTGAAGCTTTCTTT.

The chain carries TRBV4-1 and TRBJ1-5, with 12 positions matching TRBD1. The CDR3 totals 16 residues. Per the germline V gene, CDR1 is MGHRA and CDR2 is YSYEKL. Trimming at V came to 0 bases and at J to 6 bases, leaving 3 bases not matched to a gene. CDR3 bases: TGCGCCAGCAGCCAAGAGGGACAGGGGGCTGTTCAGCCCCAGCATTTT. Residues: CASSQEGQGAVQPQHF.

The chain recombines TRBV7-8 with TRBJ2-3, with 12 bases lining up with TRBD2. Per the germline V gene, CDR1 is SGHVS and CDR2 is FQNEAQ. This CDR3 region has 17 residues. V shed 3 bases and J 4 bases; nucleotides not matched to a gene: 8. The CDR3 bases are TGTGCCAGCAGCTTGCTAGCGGGGGGGCTCCCCCCAGATACGCAGTATTTT. Amino acids: CASSLLAGGLPPDTQYF. The full variable domain, completed using reference TRBV7-8 and TRBJ2-3, is GAGVSQSPRYKVAKRGQDVALRCDPISGHVSLFWYQQALGQGPEFLTYFQNEAQLDKSGLPSDRFFAERPEGSVSTLKIQRTQQEDSAVYLCASSLLAGGLPPDTQYFGPGTRLTVL.

V and J are TRBV7-8 and TRBJ1-5; TRBD1 matches 9 bases. Germline trimming cut 5 bases from V and 1 base from J; bases unmatched to any gene: 3. CDR1 SGHVS and CDR2 FQNEAQ come from the germline V gene. The CDR3 spans 15 residues. CDR3 sequence (DNA): TGTGCCAGCAGCCTAGGGACAGGGAGCAATCAGCCCCAGCATTTT. Translating it yields CASSLGTGSNQPQHF.

This clonotype showed up just a few times. The chain couples TRBV14 to TRBJ2-7; D could derive from TRBD1 or TRBD2 (5 bases each). Germline V CDR1 and CDR2: SGHDN, FVKESK. The CDR3 runs 14 residues. The germline V and J ends were trimmed by 1 base and 2 bases, with 9 bases remaining between them. CDR3 nucleotides: TGTGCCAGCAGCCAAGCGGGGCGAACCTACGAGCAGTACTTC. This sequence encodes CASSQAGRTYEQYF.

This clonotype was detected only a few times. V and J are TRBV10-3 and TRBJ2-7; 8 nucleotides line up with TRBD1. Germline loops: CDR1 ENHRY, CDR2 SYGVKD. The junction had 6 bases not matched to a gene; V was cut back by 11 bases and J by 3 bases. The CDR3 consists of 12 residues. CDR3 region: CAARDRYYEQYF. CDR3 DNA: TGTGCCGCCCGGGACAGGTACTACGAGCAGTACTTC.

The chain links TRBV7-9 to TRBJ1-1; D may be TRBD1 (6 bases). The CDR3 contains 12 residues. The V end was cut by 4 bases, the J end by 7 bases, with 10 bases between. The V gene's germline CDR1 is SEHNR and CDR2 FQNEAQ (reference sequence). The CDR3: CASSSYRDEAFF. The DNA for the CDR3 is TGTGCCAGCAGCTCTTACAGGGATGAAGCTTTCTTT. The variable domain in full, completed from reference TRBV7-9 and TRBJ1-1, reads DTGVSQNPRHKITKRGQNVTFRCDPISEHNRLYWYRQTLGQGPEFLTYFQNEAQLEKSRLLSDRFSAERPKGSFSTLEIQRTEQGDSAMYLCASSSYRDEAFFGQGTRLTVV.

This clonotype has at least ten counts. This chain joins TRBV15 and TRBJ2-1, with D unresolved. V lost 2 bases to trimming and J lost 11 bases, with 19 bases between them. The length of the CDR3 is 15 residues. The germline V gene encodes CDR1 LNHNV and CDR2 YYDKDF (reference sequence). For the CDR3, the DNA is TGTGCCACCAGCAGACAGAATTTACCCCCAATGAAGCAGTTCTTC. Translating gives CATSRQNLPPMKQFF.

This clonotype was detected ten times or more. V is TRBV12-3 or TRBV12-4 and J is TRBJ1-3; D is ambiguous. The CDR3 spans 12 residues. The germline V and J ends were trimmed by 1 base and 3 bases, with 1 base remaining between them. The CDR3 loop reads CASSLGGNTIYF. CDR3 in DNA: TGTGCCAGCAGTTTAGGTGGAAACACCATATATTTT.

This clonotype was detected a few times. The V and J genes are TRBV6-2 or TRBV6-3 and TRBJ2-7, with D possibly being TRBD1 or TRBD2 (6 bases each). With 6 bases removed from V and 7 bases from J, the gap between germline ends came to 19 bases. The CDR3 has 14 amino acids. In germline, CDR1 is MNHEY, CDR2 SVGEGT. The chain's CDR3 is CASSRFWGAGEQYV. CDR3 sequence (DNA): TGTGCCAGCAGCCGATTTTGGGGGGCAGGTGAGCAGTACGTC.

This clonotype appeared a few times. V usage is TRBV9 and J usage is TRBJ2-3, with 8 positions matching TRBD2. The CDR3 is made up of 16 amino acids. Trimming cost V 3 bases and J 7 bases; bases outside gene matches: 13. The germline V gene encodes CDR1 SGDLS and CDR2 YYNGEE. DNA for the CDR3: TGTGCCAGCAGCGGACCTACTAGCGGTCCGACGAATACGCAGTATTTT. Amino acid sequence: CASSGPTSGPTNTQYF. The variable domain in full, with the rest retrieved from reference TRBV9 and TRBJ2-3, is DSGVTQTPKHLITATGQRVTLRCSPRSGDLSVYWYQQSLDQGLQFLIQYYNGEERAKGNILERFSAQQFPDLHSELNLSSLELGDSALYFCASSGPTSGPTNTQYFGPGTRLTVL.

This clonotype has a handful of counts. The chain carries TRBV13 and TRBJ2-2, with 9 bases that match TRBD1. Per germline, CDR1 PRHDT and CDR2 FYEKMQ (reference sequence). The CDR3 loop spans 17 amino acids. V lost 5 bases and J lost 6; bases outside the gene matches: 13. The CDR3 nucleotides read TGTGCCAGCAGCCCCCCCTTTGGGACAGGGAAGGCCGGGGAGCTGTTTTTT. It specifies CASSPPFGTGKAGELFF.

The chain couples TRBV20-1 to TRBJ1-1; D is possibly TRBD1 (6 bases). The CDR3 has 12 amino acids. V gave up 6 bases and J gave up 5 bases, with 13 bases separating them. CDR1 and CDR2 (germline): DFQATT, SNEGSKA (reference sequence). Here the CDR3 DNA reads TGCAGTGCCGCGACAGGTGAAACTGAAGCTTTCTTT. It codes for CSAATGETEAFF.

CDR3 residues: CASDLLDSGGNTGELFF. As DNA, the CDR3 is TGTGCCAGCGACCTCCTCGATAGCGGGGGGAACACCGGGGAGCTGTTTTTT. The gene calls are TRBV6-6 and TRBJ2-2, with 9 bases aligning to TRBD2. This CDR3 has 17 residues. After removal of 8 bases from V and 1 base from J, the junction contained 11 bases not matched to a gene. Germline lookup yields CDR1 MNHNY and CDR2 SVGAGI (reference sequence).

J is TRBJ2-3 and V is TRBV15; D is possibly TRBD1 (6 bases). The germline V gene has CDR1 LNHNV and CDR2 YYDKDF (reference sequence). V lost 3 bases to trimming and J lost 1 base, with 8 bases between them. The CDR3 has 14 residues. CDR3 loop: CATSSNRGTDTQYF. CDR3 bases: TGTGCCACCAGCAGCAACAGGGGCACAGATACGCAGTATTTT.

This clonotype was seen more than once but under ten times. This chain connects TRBV7-9 to TRBJ2-2; the D gene is possibly TRBD2 (6 bases). Deletions cut 2 bases from V and 4 bases from J, with 14 bases between. This CDR3 contains 16 residues. The V gene's germline CDR1 is SEHNR and CDR2 FQNEAQ (reference sequence). CDR3 sequence reads: CASSLTERVRTGELFF. DNA of the CDR3: TGTGCCAGCAGCTTAACCGAGCGGGTGCGCACCGGGGAGCTGTTTTTT.

The chain uses TRBV25-1 and TRBJ1-6; 7 bases align to TRBD1. V shed 0 bases, J shed 5 bases, and the junction held 7 bases outside the gene matches. Germline-derived CDR1 and CDR2 are MGHDK and SYGVNS. The CDR3 is 17 residues long. CDR3 amino acids: CASSEYPPTGNNSPLHF. CDR3 coding DNA: TGTGCCAGCAGTGAATATCCCCCGACAGGGAATAATTCACCCCTCCACTTT.

This clonotype was recorded a few times. In DNA form, the CDR3 reads TGTGCCAGCAGTTACTCCGCGGATAGCAATCAGCCCCAGCATTTT. It is translated as CASSYSADSNQPQHF. The V gene is TRBV6-5, the J gene TRBJ1-5; D unresolved. This CDR3 has 15 residues. Germline CDR1 MNHEY, CDR2 SVGAGI. V was trimmed by 0 bases and J by 0 bases, leaving 6 bases between them.

The CDR3 DNA reads TGCAGCGTTAACCAGGGTGACGAGCAGTACGTC. Its protein is CSVNQGDEQYV. V and J are TRBV29-1 and TRBJ2-7, with a tentative D call TRBD1 (5 bases). The germline V and J ends were trimmed by 5 bases and 5 bases, with 10 bases remaining between them. Germline V lookup: CDR1 SQVTM, CDR2 ANQGSEA. The length of the CDR3 is 11 residues.

This clonotype was counted at least ten times. The CDR3 DNA is TGCAGTGCTAGAGATCTCAGGGGCGGAGAAAAACTGTTTTTT. Translating it yields CSARDLRGGEKLFF. This sequence joins TRBV20-1 and TRBJ1-4, with D possibly being TRBD1 (6 bases). Germline V lookup: CDR1 DFQATT, CDR2 SNEGSKA (reference sequence). There are 14 residues in the CDR3. V was clipped by 0 bases and J by 8 bases, with 13 bases between them.

In its sample, this clonotype was seen many times. This sequence joins TRBV4-3 and TRBJ2-5; no definite D call. V was trimmed by 0 bases and J by 4 bases, leaving 12 bases between them. The germline V gene has CDR1 LGHNA and CDR2 YSLEER. The CDR3 sequence is 15 residues long. The CDR3 protein is CASSQEAYRRETQYF. The CDR3 DNA is TGCGCCAGCAGCCAAGAGGCCTACCGACGAGAGACCCAGTACTTC.

This rearrangement joins TRBV5-1 to TRBJ2-3; 8 nucleotides line up with TRBD1. V was clipped by 6 bases and J by 0 bases; unmatched bases: 6. The germline V gene encodes CDR1 SGHRS and CDR2 YFSETQ. There are 15 residues in the CDR3. The DNA of the CDR3 is TGCGCCAGCAACAGGGGGGCCCCTAGCACAGATACGCAGTATTTT. It yields the protein CASNRGAPSTDTQYF. The variable domain in full, with the rest retrieved from reference TRBV5-1 and TRBJ2-3, is KAGVTQTPRYLIKTRGQQVTLSCSPISGHRSVSWYQQTPGQGLQFLFEYFSETQRNKGNFPGRFSGRQFSNSRSEMNVSTLELGDSALYLCASNRGAPSTDTQYFGPGTRLTVL.

This clonotype was recorded a few times. V gene TRBV4-3 combines with J gene TRBJ1-5; no definite D call. Germline lookup yields CDR1 LGHNA and CDR2 YSLEER. This CDR3 is built from 16 residues. V dropped 3 bases and J dropped 2 bases, with 14 bases sitting between them. CDR3 DNA sequence: TGCGCCAGCAGCCAGTCCGCAGCGGCTGGCAATCAGCCCCAGCATTTT. This codes for CASSQSAAAGNQPQHF.

This clonotype appeared many times. The V call is TRBV4-1, the J call TRBJ1-6; D call uncertain. The CDR3 totals 13 residues. V was pared by 3 bases and J by 9 bases, with 9 bases between. Per germline, CDR1 MGHRA and CDR2 YSYEKL. For the CDR3, the DNA is TGCGCCAGCAGCCAGGGTCTGCTTTCACCCCTCCACTTT. Its protein product is CASSQGLLSPLHF.

The chain recombines TRBV27 with TRBJ1-4, with 8 bases identical to TRBD1. Germline values: CDR1 MNHEY, CDR2 SMNVEV (reference sequence). This CDR3 is built from 16 residues. V shed 1 base and J 4 bases; nucleotides not matched to a gene: 5. CDR3 in DNA: TGTGCCAGCAGTTTATTGGCAGGGGGCGTTAATGAAAAACTGTTTTTT. The encoded protein is CASSLLAGGVNEKLFF. The whole variable domain, remainder taken from reference TRBV27 and TRBJ1-4, is EAQVTQNPRYLITVTGKKLTVTCSQNMNHEYMSWYRQDPGLGLRQIYYSMNVEVTDKGDVPEGYKVSRKEKRNFPLILESPSPNQTSLYFCASSLLAGGVNEKLFFGSGTQLSVL.

The rearrangement links TRBV19 to TRBJ2-1; 8 positions match TRBD2. The germline V gene has CDR1 LNHDA and CDR2 SQIVND (reference sequence). Trimming cost V 5 bases and J 8 bases; bases outside gene matches: 5. The CDR3 has 13 amino acids. The CDR3 nucleotides read TGTGCCAGTAGTGATCGGGGGGGCCATGAGCAGTTCTTC. It yields the protein CASSDRGGHEQFF.